Following are 8 T cell receptor beta chains from one sample sequenced in a study of cytomegalovirus exposure and HLA in healthy donors. Repertoires were generated with immunoSEQ multiplex PCR, while TCRdb's copy carries only in-frame clones and drops some. The sample has some 310,000 clones, roughly 87% seen once. Source material: PBMCs. These receptors all stem from a man between 25 and 39 years old in good health and CMV-seronegative.

This clone appeared once. The chain is built from TRBV15 and TRBJ1-2; TRBD1 aligns across 10 bases. The CDR3 length is 14 residues. Germline V CDR1 and CDR2: LNHNV, YYDKDF (reference sequence). The V segment lost 0 bases and the J segment 7 bases; nucleotides outside the gene matches: 2. The CDR3 sequence: CATSRDWTGGGYTF. CDR3 DNA: TGTGCCACCAGCAGAGATTGGACAGGGGGTGGCTACACCTTC.

Only one count was recorded for this clone. V gene TRBV5-6 combines with J gene TRBJ2-1; 8 nucleotides align to TRBD2. CDR1 and CDR2 from the germline V gene are SGHDT and YYEEEE. The CDR3 is 15 amino acids. The ends lost 5 bases at V and 7 bases at J; junction bases unmatched: 11. In nucleotides, the CDR3 is TGTGCCAGCAGTTTTTTCGGGGGGGCCAGAAATGAGCAGTTCTTC. This encodes CASSFFGGARNEQFF.

The V gene is TRBV6-5, the J gene TRBJ2-7; tentatively, D is TRBD1 (5 bases). V dropped 0 bases and J dropped 0 bases, with 12 bases sitting between them. Germline V CDR1 and CDR2: MNHEY, SVGAGI. This CDR3 is 16 amino acids long. CDR3 loop: CASSYSRQLSSYEQYF. CDR3 nucleotides: TGTGCCAGCAGTTACTCGAGACAGCTCAGCTCCTACGAGCAGTACTTC.

The chain is built from TRBV4-2 and TRBJ2-1; D is unclear. This CDR3 contains 14 residues. From germline, CDR1 is LGHNA and CDR2 YNFKEQ. V lost 4 bases, J lost 1 base, and 8 bases lay in between. This CDR3 reads CASSPHQSYNEQFF. In DNA form, the CDR3 reads TGTGCCAGCAGCCCCCATCAGTCCTACAATGAGCAGTTCTTC.

The chain couples TRBV6-5 to TRBJ1-2; 7 bases are a match to TRBD1. Looked up from germline, CDR1 is MNHEY and CDR2 is SVGAGI. The CDR3 extends over 15 amino acids. V shed 4 bases and J 2 bases; nucleotides not matched to a gene: 7. The CDR3 sequence is CASSSSPQGNYGYTF. The CDR3 DNA sequence: TGTGCCAGCAGTTCCTCTCCACAGGGGAACTATGGCTACACCTTC.

The V and J genes are TRBV4-1 and TRBJ1-5; D call uncertain. Germline CDR1 and CDR2: MGHRA and YSYEKL. The germline V and J ends were trimmed by 1 base and 2 bases, with 9 bases remaining between them. This CDR3 spans 15 amino acids. The CDR3 region is CASSQGPSGNQPQHF. CDR3 sequence (DNA): TGCGCCAGCAGCCAAGGCCCGAGTGGCAATCAGCCCCAGCATTTT.

The chain couples TRBV14 to TRBJ1-3; 8 nucleotides match TRBD1. There are 15 residues in the CDR3. The V segment lost 4 bases and the J segment 4 bases; nucleotides outside the gene matches: 6. CDR1 is SGHDN and CDR2 is FVKESK in the germline V gene. CDR3 residues: CASSRRTGRGNTIYF. The CDR3 DNA reads as TGTGCCAGCAGCCGCCGGACAGGGCGCGGAAACACCATATATTTT.

CDR3 nucleotides: TGCGCCAGCAGCTCCCGACAGAGCACAGATACGCAGTATTTT. It codes for CASSSRQSTDTQYF. The chain couples TRBV5-1 to TRBJ2-3; tentatively, D is TRBD1 (5 bases). The germline CDR1 and CDR2 sequences are SGHRS and YFSETQ. This CDR3 contains 14 residues. Deletions cut 3 bases from V and 0 bases from J, with 8 bases between.